Listed below are T cell receptor beta chains from one sample, sequenced in a study of CD8+ T cells in alopecia areata. This table comes from immunoSEQ multiplex PCR, and its TCRdb copy is limited to in-frame clones, with some not included. The sample gives 200,000 to 250,000 clones, 64% of which show up once; around 4.2% is in the top ten. The material was CD4+ T cells sorted from blood, obtained at week 4, from a patient treated with tofacitinib. These receptors were collected from a human donor with alopecia areata. CDR3s include the opening cysteine and the closing phenylalanine or tryptophan. Fields, in order: clone size, D gene, J gene, V gene, CDR3 protein, CDR3 DNA. The D gene is left open where the match is weak. Clone size, where shown, is once, few, many, or a class for clones that have expanded.

.	TRBD1	TRBJ2-5	TRBV5-1	CASSLITGGETQYF	TGCGCCAGCAGCTTGATAACAGGGGGAGAGACCCAGTACTTC
few	.	TRBJ2-7	TRBV5-1	CASSFVREAEQYF	TGCGCCAGCAGCTTCGTAAGGGAGGCCGAGCAGTACTTC
.	.	TRBJ2-5	TRBV5-6	CASSRGLQETQYF	TGTGCCAGCAGCCGGGGACTCCAAGAGACCCAGTACTTC
.	.	TRBJ1-1	TRBV2	CARTLGQNTEAFF	TGTGCCAGGACGTTGGGACAAAACACTGAAGCTTTCTTT
.	.	TRBJ2-7	TRBV2	CASSASYEQYF	TGTGCCAGCAGCGCCAGCTACGAGCAGTACTTC
.	TRBD1	TRBJ1-1	TRBV6-5	CASKRQGGNTEAFF	TGTGCCAGCAAGAGACAGGGAGGGAACACTGAAGCTTTCTTT
few	.	TRBJ1-6	TRBV5-1	CASSLESNSPLHF	TGCGCCAGCAGCTTGGAATCAAATTCACCCCTCCACTTT
.	TRBD1	TRBJ1-6	TRBV4-3	CASSQDSQGASYNSPLHF	TGCGCCAGCAGCCAAGACTCACAGGGGGCGTCCTATAATTCACCCCTCCACTTT
.	.	TRBJ1-4	TRBV30	CAWKGRDEKLFF	TGTGCCTGGAAAGGCAGGGATGAAAAACTGTTTTTT
.	.	TRBJ1-1	TRBV5-6	CASSRQLNTEAFF	TGTGCCAGCAGCCGACAGTTGAACACTGAAGCTTTCTTT
.	.	TRBJ2-5	TRBV29-1	CSVAAGELGETQYF	TGCAGCGTTGCGGCAGGGGAACTGGGAGAGACCCAGTACTTC
.	.	TRBJ2-3	TRBV30	CARKGSTDTQYF	TGTGCCAGAAAGGGTAGCACAGATACGCAGTATTTT
.	.	TRBJ2-7	TRBV5-1	CASSLARATRSYEQYF	TGCGCCAGCAGCTTGGCCAGGGCCACGAGGTCCTACGAGCAGTACTTC
.	.	TRBJ2-3	TRBV7-9	CASSQPPPTDTQYF	TGTGCCAGCAGCCAGCCACCCCCGACAGATACGCAGTATTTT
few	.	TRBJ2-2	TRBV7-9	CASSLAGTGELFF	TGTGCCAGCAGCTTAGCGGGTACCGGGGAGCTGTTTTTT
.	.	TRBJ2-3	TRBV5-6	CASSSSDSTDTQYF	TGTGCCAGCAGCTCCTCGGACAGCACAGATACGCAGTATTTT
few	.	TRBJ1-6	TRBV19	CASSRSEPGPLHF	TGTGCCAGTAGTCGCTCAGAACCTGGACCCCTCCACTTT
.	.	TRBJ2-7	TRBV5-6	CASSWEGLYEQYF	TGTGCCAGCAGCTGGGAAGGGCTCTACGAGCAGTACTTC
.	.	TRBJ2-7	TRBV30	CASEFGTDLFF	TGTGCCTCGGAATTTGGGACTGACCTTTTCTTC
.	TRBD2	TRBJ2-5	TRBV11-2	CASSQLAGGPDQYF	TGTGCCAGCAGCCAACTAGCGGGGGGCCCGGACCAGTACTTC
.	.	TRBJ1-2	TRBV4-1	CASSQYSVGYGYTF	TGCGCCAGCAGCCAATACAGCGTGGGCTATGGCTACACCTTC
.	TRBD1	TRBJ2-7	TRBV30	CAWRGTGVYEQYF	TGTGCCTGGAGGGGGACAGGGGTCTACGAGCAGTACTTC
few	.	TRBJ2-5	TRBV27	CASRRGLETQYF	TGTGCCAGCAGACGGGGTTTGGAGACCCAGTACTTC
.	.	TRBJ2-1	TRBV4-3	CASSQDRGTNYNEQFF	TGCGCCAGCAGCCAAGATAGGGGGACCAACTACAATGAGCAGTTCTTC
.	TRBD2	TRBJ2-1	TRBV7-2	CASRQAGGNYNEQFF	TGTGCCAGCAGGCAAGCGGGGGGGAATTACAATGAGCAGTTCTTC
many	TRBD1	TRBJ1-5	TRBV7-9	CASSPGTGGINQPQHF	TGTGCCAGCAGCCCCGGGACAGGGGGTATCAATCAGCCCCAGCATTTT
.	.	TRBJ2-5	TRBV18	CASSPTGIQETQYF	TGTGCCAGCTCACCGACAGGTATCCAAGAGACCCAGTACTTC
.	.	TRBJ2-5	TRBV7-7	CASSLGLTTRETQYF	TGTGCTAGCAGCTTAGGGCTGACCACTCGAGAGACCCAGTACTTC
.	.	TRBJ1-5	TRBV20-1	CSIGETSPQHF	TGCAGCATAGGTGAAACGTCGCCCCAGCATTTT
.	.	TRBJ1-2	TRBV9	CASSVGGLAYGYTF	TGTGCCAGCAGCGTAGGGGGGCTGGCCTATGGCTACACCTTC
.	.	TRBJ1-1	TRBV7-9	CASSRAYRGTTEAFF	TGTGCCAGCAGCCGAGCTTATCGGGGTACCACTGAAGCTTTCTTT
.	.	TRBJ1-1	TRBV18	CASSPPATLKAFF	TGTGCCAGCTCACCACCGGCCACCTTGAAAGCTTTCTTT
.	.	TRBJ1-5	TRBV9	CASSAGSYSNQPQHF	TGTGCCAGCAGCGCCGGTTCTTATAGCAATCAGCCCCAGCATTTT
.	.	TRBJ2-1	TRBV2	CASSYIAGTSYEQFF	TGTGCCAGCAGTTATATCGCCGGGACATCTTATGAGCAGTTCTTC
.	.	TRBJ1-4	TRBV29-1	CSVRKSGFYEKLFF	TGCAGCGTCCGAAAGTCGGGTTTTTACGAAAAACTGTTTTTT
few	TRBD2	TRBJ2-5	TRBV7-2	CASTRTSGKETQYF	TGTGCCAGCACCAGGACTAGCGGGAAAGAGACCCAGTACTTC
.	TRBD1	TRBJ1-6	TRBV5-6	CASSPYRGSTNSPLHF	TGTGCCAGCAGCCCGTACAGGGGTTCGACTAATTCACCCCTCCACTTT
.	.	TRBJ2-1	TRBV11-3	CASSLVSEQFF	TGTGCCAGCAGCTTGGTGAGTGAGCAGTTCTTC
.	TRBD2	TRBJ2-1	TRBV29-1	CSVGPFTSGGGNEQFF	TGCAGCGTTGGCCCCTTTACTAGCGGGGGCGGGAATGAGCAGTTCTTC
few	.	TRBJ2-6	TRBV29-1	CSARNSGANVLTF	TGCAGCGCCCGTAACTCTGGGGCCAACGTCCTGACTTTC
.	.	TRBJ1-2	TRBV11-1	CASSPGQSSGYTF	TGTGCCAGCAGCCCAGGACAGTCCAGTGGCTACACCTTC
.	TRBD1	TRBJ1-2	TRBV6-6	CASSYDRAYGYTF	TGTGCCAGCAGTTACGACAGGGCCTATGGCTACACCTTC
few	.	TRBJ2-6	TRBV29-1	CSVGVSSGANVLTF	TGCAGCGTTGGGGTGAGCTCTGGGGCCAACGTCCTGACTTTC